This record looks at one T cell receptor beta chain sequence and its context. One end of the junction is discordant with germline, which a read error may explain. These data are taken from a study of OX40 agonist ivuxolimab in advanced cancers. Generated by immunoSEQ multiplex PCR, the TCRdb table keeps only in-frame clones and is missing some. The sample has 60,000 to 80,000 clones, 75% to 85% seen once; the top ten hold 0.95% to 1.3%. Germline lookup yields CDR1 SGHNT and CDR2 YENEEA. This CDR3 is built from 13 residues. The rearrangement links TRBV11-3 to TRBJ2-3; D might be TRBD2 (5 bases). The sequencing used CD4+ or CD8+ T cells sorted from blood, collected in a trial of the OX40 agonist ivuxolimab. The receptor was derived from an adult with an advanced solid tumor such as melanoma, head and neck, liver or kidney cancer. The CDR3 loop reads CASSFEGTDTQYF. CDR3 coding DNA: TGTGCCAGCAGCTTTGAGGGCACGGATACGCAGTATTTT.